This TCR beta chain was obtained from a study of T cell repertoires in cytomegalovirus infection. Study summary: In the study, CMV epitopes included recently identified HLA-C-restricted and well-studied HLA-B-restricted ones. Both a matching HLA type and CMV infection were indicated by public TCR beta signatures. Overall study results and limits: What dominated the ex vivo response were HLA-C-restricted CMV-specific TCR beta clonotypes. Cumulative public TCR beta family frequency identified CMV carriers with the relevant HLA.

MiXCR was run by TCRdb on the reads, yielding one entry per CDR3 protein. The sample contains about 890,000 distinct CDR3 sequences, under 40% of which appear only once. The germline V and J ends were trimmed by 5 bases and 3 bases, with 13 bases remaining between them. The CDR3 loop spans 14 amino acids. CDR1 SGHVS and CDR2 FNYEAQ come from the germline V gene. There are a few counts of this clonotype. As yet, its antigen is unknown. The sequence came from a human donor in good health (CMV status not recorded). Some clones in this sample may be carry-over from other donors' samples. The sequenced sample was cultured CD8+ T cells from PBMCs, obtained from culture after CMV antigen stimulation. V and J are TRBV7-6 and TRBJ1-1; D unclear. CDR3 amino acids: CASSEMSGDTEAFF. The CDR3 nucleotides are TGTGCCAGCAGCGAAATGTCGGGAGACACTGAAGCTTTCTTT.